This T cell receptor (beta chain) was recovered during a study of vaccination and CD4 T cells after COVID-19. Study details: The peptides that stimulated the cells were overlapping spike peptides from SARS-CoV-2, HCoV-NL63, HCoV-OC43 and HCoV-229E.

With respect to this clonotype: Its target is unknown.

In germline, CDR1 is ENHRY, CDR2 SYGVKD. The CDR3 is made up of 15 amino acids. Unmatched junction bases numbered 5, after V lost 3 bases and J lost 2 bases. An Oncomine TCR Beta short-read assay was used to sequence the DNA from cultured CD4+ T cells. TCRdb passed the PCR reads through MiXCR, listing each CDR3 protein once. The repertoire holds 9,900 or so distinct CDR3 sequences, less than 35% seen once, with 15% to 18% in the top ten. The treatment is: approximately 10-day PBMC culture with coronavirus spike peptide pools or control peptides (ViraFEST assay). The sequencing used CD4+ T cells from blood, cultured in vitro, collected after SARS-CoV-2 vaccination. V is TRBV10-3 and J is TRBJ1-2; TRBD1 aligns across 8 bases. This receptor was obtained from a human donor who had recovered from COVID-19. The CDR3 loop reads CAISESQGANYGYTF. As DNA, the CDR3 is TGTGCCATCAGTGAAAGTCAGGGGGCAAACTATGGCTACACCTTC.